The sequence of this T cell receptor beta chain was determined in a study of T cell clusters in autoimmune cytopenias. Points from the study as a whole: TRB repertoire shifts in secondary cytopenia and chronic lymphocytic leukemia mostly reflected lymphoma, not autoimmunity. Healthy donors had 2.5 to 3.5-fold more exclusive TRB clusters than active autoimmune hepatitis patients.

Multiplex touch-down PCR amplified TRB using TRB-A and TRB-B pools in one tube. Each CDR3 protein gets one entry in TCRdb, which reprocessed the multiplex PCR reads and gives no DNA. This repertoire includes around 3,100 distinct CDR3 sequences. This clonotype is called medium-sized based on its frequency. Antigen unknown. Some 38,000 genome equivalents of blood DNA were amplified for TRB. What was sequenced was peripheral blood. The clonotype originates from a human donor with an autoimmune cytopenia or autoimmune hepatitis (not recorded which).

The CDR3 loop is CASSYFGTGYNEQFF. The chain recombines TRBV6-2 or TRBV6-3 with TRBJ2-1; checking the TCRdb D call of TRBD1 is not possible without DNA. CDR3 length: 15 residues. The germline V gene encodes CDR1 MNHEY and CDR2 SVGEGT.